These T cell receptor beta chains were read from a single sample in a study of cytomegalovirus exposure and HLA in healthy donors. Some clones are missing from TCRdb's copy, which holds only in-frame ones; the method was immunoSEQ multiplex PCR. Here the sample spans 120,000 to 150,000 clones, around 76% being singletons. Sequences were obtained from PBMCs. The source of these receptors is a man between 18 and 35 years old in good health and CMV-seronegative. CDR3s include the opening cysteine and the closing phenylalanine or tryptophan. Fields, in order: CDR3 length, V gene, clone size, D gene, J gene, CDR3 DNA, CDR3 protein. D genes are given only for firm matches. Not every row has a clone size; where given, it reads once, few, many or a size class.

>14|TRBV28|-|TRBD1|TRBJ1-2
TGTGCCAGCAGTGTAGGGACAGCTCCAGATGGCTACACCTTC
CASSVGTAPDGYTF
>15|TRBV5-4|-|-|TRBJ1-1
TGTGCCAGCAGCTTCAACAGACGAATGAACACTGAAGCTTTCTTT
CASSFNRRMNTEAFF
>14|TRBV30|-|-|TRBJ1-2
TGTGCCTGGAGTTTTACAGGGAAGGACTATGGCTACACCTTC
CAWSFTGKDYGYTF
>16|TRBV4-2|-|TRBD2|TRBJ2-1
TGTGCCAGCAGCCCCGTTGTTAGCGGGGACTACAATGAGCAGTTCTTC
CASSPVVSGDYNEQFF
>14|TRBV5-5|-|-|TRBJ1-2
TGTGCCAGCAGCTTGGGGACAGCGAACTATGGCTACACCTTC
CASSLGTANYGYTF
>13|TRBV10-1|-|-|TRBJ2-5
TGCGCCAGCAGTGACGGCAGGCAAGAGACCCAGTACTTC
CASSDGRQETQYF
>17|TRBV4-2|-|TRBD1|TRBJ2-2
TGTGCCAGCAGCTCCGAGCTGGCGGGACAGGGGACCGGGGAGCTGTTTTTT
CASSSELAGQGTGELFF
>15|TRBV10-3|-|TRBD1|TRBJ2-6
TGTGCCATGGGGACAGGGCCCTCTGGGGCCAACGTCCTGACTTTC
CAMGTGPSGANVLTF
>16|TRBV7-6|-|TRBD2|TRBJ2-1
TGTGCCAGCAGCACGACCGGGACTAGCGGAAACAATGAGCAGTTCTTC
CASSTTGTSGNNEQFF
>15|TRBV6-5|-|TRBD2|TRBJ2-3
TGTGCCAGCAGTTACTCGGGGGGGGGTTTAGATACGCAGTATTTT
CASSYSGGGLDTQYF
>15|TRBV7-3|few|TRBD2|TRBJ2-7
TGTGCCAGCAGCTCAACCGGGACTAGCTCAGACGAGCAGTACTTC
CASSSTGTSSDEQYF
>18|TRBV25-1|-|-|TRBJ2-7
TGTGCCAGCAAGTGGGCCCCACAGGGTACATTTTCCGACTACGAGCAGTACTTC
CASKWAPQGTFSDYEQYF
>14|TRBV5-1|-|-|TRBJ1-2
TGCGCCAGCAGCTTGGCGGCAGGGGAGCTTGGCTACACCTTC
CASSLAAGELGYTF
>14|TRBV10-3|once|-|TRBJ1-1
TGTGCCATCAGGGGAGGGGGTGCGGGGACTGAAGCTTTCTTT
CAIRGGGAGTEAFF
>12|TRBV11-3|-|-|TRBJ2-7
TGTGCCAGCAGCTTAGGAGGAGGCGAGCAGTACTTC
CASSLGGGEQYF
>17|TRBV6-1|-|-|TRBJ2-1
TGTGCCAGCAGTGAATATATCGAGTTTGGGGGCAACAATGAGCAGTTCTTC
CASSEYIEFGGNNEQFF
>13|TRBV6-1|-|-|TRBJ1-5
TGTGCCAGCAGGTTGTATAGCAATCAGCCCCAGCATTTT
CASRLYSNQPQHF
>17|TRBV4-1|-|-|TRBJ2-3
TGCGCCAGCAGCCATAGACATAGCGGCTTTGACCGTGATACGCAGTATTTT
CASSHRHSGFDRDTQYF
>15|TRBV11-2|-|-|TRBJ1-2
TGTGCCAGCAGCTTCGGCAGTAGCGCTAACTATGGCTACACCTTC
CASSFGSSANYGYTF
>14|TRBV2|-|-|TRBJ2-5
TGTGCCAGCAGTGGCTTCAACAGGGTAGAGACCCAGTACTTC
CASSGFNRVETQYF
>16|TRBV6-1|-|-|TRBJ2-3
TGTGCCAGCAGTGAAACCGGGCGGGAACGGGGAGATACGCAGTATTTT
CASSETGRERGDTQYF
>13|TRBV4-2|once|-|TRBJ1-5
TGTGCCAGCAGCCAAGATCGAGATCAGCCCCAGCATTTT
CASSQDRDQPQHF
>16|TRBV2|-|TRBD1|TRBJ1-3
TGTGCCAGCAGGTTCCGGGACAGTACATCTGGAAACACCATATATTTT
CASRFRDSTSGNTIYF
>14|TRBV7-9|-|-|TRBJ1-1
TGTGCCAGCAGCTTAGGTCAGATGAACACTGAAGCTTTCTTT
CASSLGQMNTEAFF
>15|TRBV19|-|-|TRBJ1-5
TGTGCCAGTAGTTTGCCAGGAGGGAGCAATCAGCCCCAGCATTTT
CASSLPGGSNQPQHF
>15|TRBV7-8|once|-|TRBJ2-1
TGTGCCAGCAGCTTAGCGGGGAGAGTCTACAATGAGCAGTTCTTC
CASSLAGRVYNEQFF
>16|TRBV10-3|-|TRBD2|TRBJ2-7
TGTGCCATCAGTGAGTCCCAAGGACTAGCGGACTACGAGCAGTACTTC
CAISESQGLADYEQYF
>14|TRBV7-8|-|-|TRBJ2-2
TGTGCCAGCAGCTTAGTGGTGGCTTCCGGGGAGCTGTTTTTT
CASSLVVASGELFF
>13|TRBV10-3|-|-|TRBJ2-1
TGTGCCATCAGTGTCCCGGGCCAGGGTGAGCAGTTCTTC
CAISVPGQGEQFF
>14|TRBV7-3|-|TRBD1|TRBJ2-1
TGTGCCAGCAGCTCCACAGGGGGAGGTAATGAGCAGTTCTTC
CASSSTGGGNEQFF
>15|TRBV5-4|-|-|TRBJ1-4
TGTGCCAGCAGTTCTGACAGGAGCAATAATGAAAAACTGTTTTTT
CASSSDRSNNEKLFF
>14|TRBV19|-|-|TRBJ1-2
TGTGCCAGTAGTTTTCCGGACAGTAACTATGGCTACACCTTC
CASSFPDSNYGYTF
>14|TRBV5-1|-|TRBD2|TRBJ2-7
TGCGCCAGCAGCTTGAGCAGCGGGGGGTACGAGCAGTACTTC
CASSLSSGGYEQYF
>14|TRBV5-8|few|-|TRBJ2-7
TGTGCCAGCAGTCTGAGGAGTAACTCCTACGAGCAGTACTTC
CASSLRSNSYEQYF
>14|TRBV2|few|-|TRBJ1-5
TGTGCCAGTAATTCAGGCTTTAGCAATCAGCCCCAGCATTTT
CASNSGFSNQPQHF
>19|TRBV19|-|TRBD2|TRBJ2-1
TGTGCCAGTAGTATTAAGGTTGGTGGCGGGAGAGTGTCCTACAATGAGCAGTTCTTC
CASSIKVGGGRVSYNEQFF
>15|TRBV6-6|-|-|TRBJ1-2
TGTGCCAGCAGTTACTCTGCAGGTCCTAACTATGGCTACACCTTC
CASSYSAGPNYGYTF
>14|TRBV7-2|-|-|TRBJ2-3
TGTGCCAGCAGCTTAGGGGCAGATACAGATACGCAGTATTTT
CASSLGADTDTQYF
>16|TRBV13|once|TRBD2|TRBJ2-1
TGTGCCAGCAGCTACGGGACTAGCGGGGGGAGGGGCGAGCAGTTCTTC
CASSYGTSGGRGEQFF
>14|TRBV7-9|-|-|TRBJ1-4
TGTGCCAGCAGCTTACAGGGGATTAATGAAAAACTGTTTTTT
CASSLQGINEKLFF
>18|TRBV19|-|TRBD2|TRBJ2-2
TGTGCCAGTAGTATAGAGATAGCGGGAGGAGGCGGAAGAGGGGAGCTGTTTTTT
CASSIEIAGGGGRGELFF
>13|TRBV6-1|few|-|TRBJ1-2
TGTGCCAGTACCTTCACAGCCCACTATGGCTACACCTTC
CASTFTAHYGYTF
>15|TRBV7-8|-|TRBD1|TRBJ1-5
TGTGCCAGCAGCTTAGAGGACAGGGAGAATCAGCCCCAGCATTTT
CASSLEDRENQPQHF
>17|TRBV18|-|TRBD2|TRBJ2-3
TGTGCCAGCTCACCACCGTGGACTAGCGGGAGAGGGAATACGCAGTATTTT
CASSPPWTSGRGNTQYF
>14|TRBV9|-|TRBD2|TRBJ2-1
TGTGCCAGCAGCGGACTAGCGATGAACGGTGAGCAGTTCTTC
CASSGLAMNGEQFF
>15|TRBV6-6|few|TRBD1|TRBJ2-5
TGTGCCAGCAGTTACCTAGGACAGGGGGAAGAGACCCAGTACTTC
CASSYLGQGEETQYF